This T cell receptor beta chain was sequenced in a study of technical replicates of blood from a handful of donors. Sequencing was performed with immunoSEQ multiplex PCR; in TCRdb, only in-frame clones are kept and a portion is missing. This sample has roughly 70,000 clones, with approximately 91% found just once. Sequencing input: PBMCs. The sequence came from a human donor in good health. Some clones in this sample may be carry-over from other donors' samples.

CDR3 residues: CASSLSAGAYEQYF. The CDR3 DNA sequence: TGTGCCAGCTCCTTATCTGCCGGAGCCTACGAGCAGTACTTC. The rearrangement joins TRBV2 to TRBJ2-7; D remains unclear. V lost 8 bases and J lost 2, with 16 bases in between. This CDR3 has 14 amino acids. Germline V gene data show CDR1 as SNHLY and CDR2 as FYNNEI. Supplemented by reference TRBV2 and TRBJ2-7, the full variable domain reads EPEVTQTPSHQVTQMGQEVILRCVPISNHLYFYWYRQILGQKVEFLVSFYNNEISEKSEIFDDQFSVERPDGSNFTLKIRSTKLEDSAMYFCASSLSAGAYEQYFGPGTRLTVT.